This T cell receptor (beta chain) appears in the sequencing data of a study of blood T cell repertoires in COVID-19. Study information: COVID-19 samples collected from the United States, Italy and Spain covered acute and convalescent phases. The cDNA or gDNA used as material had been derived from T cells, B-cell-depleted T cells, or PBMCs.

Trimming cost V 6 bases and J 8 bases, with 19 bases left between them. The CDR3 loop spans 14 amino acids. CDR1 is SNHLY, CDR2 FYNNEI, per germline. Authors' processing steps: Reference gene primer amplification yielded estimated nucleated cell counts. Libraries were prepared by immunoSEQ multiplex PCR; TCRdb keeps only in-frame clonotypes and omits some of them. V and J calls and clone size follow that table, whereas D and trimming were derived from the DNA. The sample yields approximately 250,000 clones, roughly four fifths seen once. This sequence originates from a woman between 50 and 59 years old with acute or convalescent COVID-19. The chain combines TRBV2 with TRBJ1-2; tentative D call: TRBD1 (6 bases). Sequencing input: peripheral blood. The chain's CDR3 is CASRKEPTRGGYTF. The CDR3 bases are TGTGCCAGCAGGAAGGAGCCCACCAGGGGAGGCTACACCTTC.